This is a list of T cell receptor beta chains from one sample in a study of control samples from healthy donors and cancer patients. The protocol was immunoSEQ multiplex PCR, while the TCRdb copy is restricted to in-frame clones and leaves out a portion. The table shows 90,000 or so clones, with roughly 90% occurring only once. The specimen sequenced was blood. The source is a woman in her seventies in good health. The CDR3 runs from the conserved cysteine through the conserved F or W. The D gene is left open where the match is weak. Where a row states a size, it is once, few, many or the class of an expanded clone; other rows omit it.

clone_size j_call v_call d_call cdr3_aa cdr3_nt
- TRBJ2-7 TRBV7-9 - CASSLDGGILGRGEQYF TGTGCCAGCAGCTTAGACGGTGGGATTTTGGGCCGTGGCGAGCAGTACTTC
- TRBJ1-2 TRBV6-5 TRBD1 CASRRDRANGYTF TGTGCCAGCAGACGGGACAGGGCTAATGGCTACACCTTC
- TRBJ1-2 TRBV10-1 TRBD1 CASSPTGQGFGYTF TGCGCCAGCAGTCCTACGGGACAGGGGTTTGGCTACACCTTC
- TRBJ2-5 TRBV20-1 - CSASLETQYF TGCAGTGCTAGTCTCGAAACCCAGTACTTC
- TRBJ2-2 TRBV19 - CASSARLGRGNTGELFF TGTGCCAGTAGTGCAAGACTGGGACGGGGGAACACCGGGGAGCTGTTTTTT
- TRBJ1-2 TRBV9 - CASSPRPGDYGYTF TGTGCCAGCAGCCCCCGACCGGGAGACTATGGCTACACCTTC
- TRBJ1-1 TRBV29-1 TRBD1 CSAYRGRVTEAFF TGCAGCGCTTACAGGGGGAGAGTCACTGAAGCTTTCTTT
- TRBJ1-1 TRBV5-1 - CASSLGGNTEAFF TGCGCCAGCAGCTTGGGAGGGAACACTGAAGCTTTCTTT
- TRBJ2-7 TRBV6-5 TRBD2 CASSNGRLLYEQYF TGTGCCAGCAGTAACGGGAGGCTACTTTACGAGCAGTACTTC
once TRBJ1-1 TRBV6-2/TRBV6-3 TRBD1 CASSYRSLTQGAYTEAFF TGTGCCAGCAGTTACCGAAGTCTGACACAGGGGGCCTACACTGAAGCTTTCTTT
- TRBJ1-5 TRBV21-1 - CASSKPGQGHQPQHF TGTGCCAGCAGCAAACCGGGACAGGGGCATCAGCCCCAGCATTTT
- TRBJ1-4 TRBV3-1/TRBV3-2 - CASSQAAIANEKLFF TGTGCCAGCAGCCAAGCGGCCATCGCTAATGAAAAACTGTTTTTT
- TRBJ1-1 TRBV5-1 - CASSADRNTEAFF TGCGCCAGCAGCGCGGACAGAAACACTGAAGCTTTCTTT
- TRBJ2-1 TRBV5-4 - CASSADRPTYNEQFF TGTGCCAGCAGCGCCGACAGGCCGACCTACAATGAGCAGTTCTTC
- TRBJ1-1 TRBV7-9 - CASSVDGDGEAFF TGTGCCAGCAGTGTCGACGGTGATGGGGAAGCTTTCTTT
- TRBJ1-6 TRBV6-5 - CASSYDGSYNSPLHF TGTGCCAGCAGTTATGACGGCTCCTATAATTCACCCCTCCACTTT
- TRBJ1-1 TRBV2 - CASSVRTNTEAFF TGTGCCAGCAGTGTACGTACCAACACTGAAGCTTTCTTT
- TRBJ2-1 TRBV6-5 TRBD1 CATEKGQGGDEQFF TGTGCCACCGAGAAGGGACAGGGAGGCGATGAGCAGTTCTTC
- TRBJ1-5 TRBV5-1 - CASSLGQGDQPQHF TGCGCCAGCAGCTTGGGTCAGGGTGATCAGCCCCAGCATTTT
- TRBJ2-1 TRBV29-1 TRBD2 CSVDGASGRKGQFF TGCAGCGTTGACGGGGCTAGCGGGAGGAAGGGGCAGTTCTTC
few TRBJ2-7 TRBV11-2 TRBD2 CASSLEGLAKYNEQYF TGTGCCAGCAGCTTAGAGGGACTAGCTAAGTATAACGAGCAGTACTTC
few TRBJ1-2 TRBV30 - CAWSAGNYGYTF TGTGCCTGGAGTGCGGGGAACTATGGCTACACCTTC
- TRBJ1-4 TRBV10-3 - CAISEGGLATNEKLFF TGTGCCATCAGTGAGGGGGGACTTGCAACTAATGAAAAACTGTTTTTT
- TRBJ1-6 TRBV19 - CASSIDWQRSPLHF TGTGCCAGTAGTATAGATTGGCAGAGATCACCCCTCCACTTT
- TRBJ2-7 TRBV7-9 - CASSPRRRAEQYF TGTGCCAGCAGCCCCAGGAGACGGGCCGAGCAGTACTTC
- TRBJ1-1 TRBV19 - CASSTGQNTEAFF TGTGCCAGTAGTACAGGGCAGAACACTGAAGCTTTCTTT
- TRBJ1-5 TRBV7-2 - CASSYLGDQPQHF TGTGCCAGCAGCTATCTTGGGGATCAGCCCCAGCATTTT
- TRBJ1-2 TRBV2 - CASYPQGLVGYTF TGTGCCTCCTATCCCCAGGGCTTGGTTGGCTACACCTTC
- TRBJ2-5 TRBV5-6 - CASSLGGGETQYF TGTGCCAGCAGCTTGGGGGGAGGAGAGACCCAGTACTTC
- TRBJ2-7 TRBV27 TRBD2 CASRTSGTYEQYF TGTGCCAGCAGGACTAGCGGGACCTACGAGCAGTACTTC
- TRBJ1-4 TRBV5-1 - CASSLGRTASTNEKLFF TGCGCCAGCAGCTTGGGCCGGACAGCTTCAACTAATGAAAAACTGTTTTTT
- TRBJ1-2 TRBV19 - CASLTGPGGYGYTF TGTGCCAGCCTTACAGGGCCTGGGGGCTATGGCTACACCTTC
- TRBJ1-2 TRBV7-2 TRBD1 CASSSQGARGYTF TGTGCCAGCAGCTCCCAGGGGGCAAGAGGCTACACCTTC
- TRBJ1-4 TRBV7-2 - CASSAGGLGEKLFF TGTGCCAGCAGCGCAGGAGGGCTAGGGGAAAAACTGTTTTTT
few TRBJ2-7 TRBV25-1 TRBD2 CASSLAEYEQYF TGTGCCAGCAGTCTAGCGGAGTACGAGCAGTACTTC
- TRBJ1-1 TRBV2 - CASQPGLMNTEAFF TGTGCCAGCCAACCCGGACTCATGAACACTGAAGCTTTCTTT
once TRBJ1-1 TRBV4-1 TRBD1 CASSVLGQLNTEAFF TGCGCCAGCAGCGTACTGGGACAGTTGAACACTGAAGCTTTCTTT
few TRBJ2-3 TRBV2 TRBD2 CASSDLASGTDTQYF TGTGCCAGCAGTGATTTGGCTAGCGGGACAGATACGCAGTATTTT
few TRBJ1-1 TRBV24-1 - CATSDTDRQAFF TGTGCCACCAGTGATACAGACAGGCAGGCTTTCTTT
- TRBJ2-2 TRBV5-6 TRBD1 CASSGGTGWSTGELFF TGTGCCAGCAGCGGTGGGACAGGATGGTCCACCGGGGAGCTGTTTTTT
- TRBJ1-2 TRBV11-1 - CASSPAWGVDYGYTF TGTGCCAGCAGCCCCGCTTGGGGAGTAGACTATGGCTACACCTTC
- TRBJ2-1 TRBV10-2 TRBD1 CASRGTGGIDEQFF TGCGCCAGCAGAGGGACAGGGGGTATCGATGAGCAGTTCTTC
- TRBJ1-5 TRBV6-1 - CASSVRGWSNQPQHF TGTGCCAGCAGTGTAAGGGGCTGGAGCAATCAGCCCCAGCATTTT
once TRBJ1-1 TRBV19 - CASSFNTEAFF TGTGCCAGTAGTTTCAACACTGAAGCTTTCTTT
few TRBJ2-2 TRBV27 - CASSWGSGRNTGELFF TGTGCCAGCAGTTGGGGGTCGGGGAGGAACACCGGGGAGCTGTTTTTT
- TRBJ1-6 TRBV6-1 - CASSEQDSSYNSPLHF TGTGCCAGCAGTGAGCAGGACAGCTCCTATAATTCACCCCTCCACTTT
- TRBJ1-2 TRBV9 TRBD1 CASSEGARGGVDYGYTF TGTGCCAGCAGCGAGGGGGCTCGAGGGGGCGTCGACTATGGCTACACCTTC
- TRBJ1-1 TRBV27 - CASSSSAGTEAFF TGTGCCAGCAGTTCCTCAGCGGGCACTGAAGCTTTCTTT
once TRBJ1-1 TRBV11-2 - CASSQGGSFEAFF TGTGCCAGCAGCCAGGGAGGGAGCTTTGAAGCTTTCTTT
- TRBJ2-3 TRBV6-5 - CASSATRTDTQYF TGTGCCAGCAGCGCGACTAGAACAGATACGCAGTATTTT
- TRBJ1-1 TRBV7-6 - CASSLVSGSGNTEAFF TGTGCCAGCAGCTTAGTTTCAGGGTCCGGGAACACTGAAGCTTTCTTT
- TRBJ2-7 TRBV2 TRBD2 CAGSRTSGRYEQYF TGTGCCGGAAGCCGGACTAGCGGGAGGTACGAGCAGTACTTC
- TRBJ2-1 TRBV24-1 TRBD2 CATSDLRLAGARWFF TGTGCCACCAGTGATTTAAGACTAGCGGGGGCCCGGTGGTTCTTC